This T cell receptor (beta chain) was identified during a study of blood T cell repertoires in COVID-19 (dated by TCRdb to about 2020). A note on the overall study: Recovered participants in ImmuneRACE Cohort 3 were defined as having two consecutive negative NP/OP PCR tests, clearance from a healthcare professional, or resolution of symptoms. The material from the prospective study consisted of cDNA or gDNA derived from T cells, B-cell-depleted T cells, or PBMCs. Deeply sampled blood TCRbeta repertoires from subjects exposed to, actively infected with, or recovered from COVID-19 were included in the dataset. The samples were drawn from the first 160 participants of the ongoing ImmuneRACE study and from 1,254 subjects provided by 6 global collaborators. Samples from collaborators originated in the United States, Italy and Spain and spanned both the acute and convalescent phases of COVID-19. HLA class I and class II types, where available, came from metadata supplied by the sample provider rather than from assay-based typing. The repertoires were made available in a free public database intended to serve as a resource for research on the immune response to SARS-CoV-2. Nearly every sample came with metadata listing a de-identified subject ID, COVID-19 status, age in years and sex.

Participants in the prospective study were aged about 18 to 95 years, lived in approximately 26 United States geographic areas, and enrolled through a virtual design. In the prospective study, participants were assigned to cohorts based on the clinical history participants reported in a screening survey and a study questionnaire. In the prospective study, whole blood, serum and a nasopharyngeal or oropharyngeal swab were collected from each participant by mobile phlebotomists. Participants in the prospective study had the option to provide additional blood draws and questionnaires over a roughly 2-month period. Before DNA extraction, prospective study blood samples were shipped either frozen or at room temperature. Including the terminal cysteine and phenylalanine, the CDR3 comprises 15 residues. Just CDR3 DNA is preserved here, 45 bases in frame from base 1. CDR1 and CDR2, per the germline V gene, are KGHDR and SFDVKD. At the junction V is shortened by 8 bases and J by 6 bases; bases outside the gene matches: 10.

Overall study results and their limits: How much clinical and demographic metadata was included differed by source and by participant, and the metadata was provided uncurated.

TCRbeta CDR3 regions were amplified from genomic DNA using the immunoSEQ Assay, a bias-controlled multiplex PCR. Turning to the authors' computational methods: Within the assay, amplification of reference gene primers was used to estimate how many nucleated cells each sample contained. To quantify the absolute abundance of each unique TCRbeta CDR3 rearrangement, sequence reads were collapsed and filtered. For each sample, productive Simpson clonality was calculated as the square root of Simpson's diversity index over productive rearrangements. Held by TCRdb, this immuneACCESS table contains in-frame sequences only and omits some clones. Under half of the omission traces to an unresolved V gene where checked; the cause of the rest is unknown. V and J calls plus clone size are reproduced from that table; the DNA served to infer D and trimming. The table for this sample lists a few hundred thousand clones; roughly 87% of them were counted only once. About 7% of the sample goes to the ten largest clones.

A few counts support this clone. Its antigen is not yet known. Nothing much larger sits one base from this clone, and base qualities are not available. This receptor was taken from a man aged 25 to 40 in a cohort exposed to, infected with or recovered from COVID-19 (not recorded which). The chain uses TRBV24-1 and TRBJ1-2; the central 11 bases match TRBD1. Sequencing input: PBMCs or T cells enriched from blood (not recorded which). The nucleotide sequence is given as TGTGCCACCATCGACCCAGGACAGGGGGCTGATGGCTACACCTTC. Its translation is CATIDPGQGADGYTF.